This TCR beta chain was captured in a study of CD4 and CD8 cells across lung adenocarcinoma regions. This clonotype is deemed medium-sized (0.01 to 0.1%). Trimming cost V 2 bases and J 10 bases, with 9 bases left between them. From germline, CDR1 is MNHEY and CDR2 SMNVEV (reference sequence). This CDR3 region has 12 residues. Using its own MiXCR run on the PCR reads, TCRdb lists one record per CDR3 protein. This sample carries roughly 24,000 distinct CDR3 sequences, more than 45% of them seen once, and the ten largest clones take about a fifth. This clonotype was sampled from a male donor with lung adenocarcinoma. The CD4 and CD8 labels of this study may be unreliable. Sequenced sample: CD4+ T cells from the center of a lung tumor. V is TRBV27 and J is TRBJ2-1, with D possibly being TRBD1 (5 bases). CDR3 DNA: TGTGCCAGCAGTTTAACCCAGGGAGAGCAGTTCTTC. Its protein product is CASSLTQGEQFF.